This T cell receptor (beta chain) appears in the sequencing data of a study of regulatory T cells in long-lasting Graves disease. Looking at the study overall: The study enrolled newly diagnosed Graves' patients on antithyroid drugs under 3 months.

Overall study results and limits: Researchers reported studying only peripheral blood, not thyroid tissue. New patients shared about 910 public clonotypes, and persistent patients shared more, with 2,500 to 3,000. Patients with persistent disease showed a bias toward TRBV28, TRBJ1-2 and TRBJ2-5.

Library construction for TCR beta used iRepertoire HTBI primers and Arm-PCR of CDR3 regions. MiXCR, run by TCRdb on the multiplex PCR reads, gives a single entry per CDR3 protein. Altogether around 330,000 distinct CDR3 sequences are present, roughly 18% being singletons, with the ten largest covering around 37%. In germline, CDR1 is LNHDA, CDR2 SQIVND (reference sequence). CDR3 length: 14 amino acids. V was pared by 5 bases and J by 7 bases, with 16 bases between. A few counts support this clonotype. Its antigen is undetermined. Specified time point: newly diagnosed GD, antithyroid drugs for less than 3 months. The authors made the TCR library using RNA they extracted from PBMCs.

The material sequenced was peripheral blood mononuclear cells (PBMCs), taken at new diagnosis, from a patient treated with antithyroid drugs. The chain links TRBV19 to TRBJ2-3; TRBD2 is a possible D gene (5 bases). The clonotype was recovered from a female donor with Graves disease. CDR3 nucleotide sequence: TGTGCCAGTAGTTCTGCGGGTCTAGCCAATACGCAGTATTTT. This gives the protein CASSSAGLANTQYF. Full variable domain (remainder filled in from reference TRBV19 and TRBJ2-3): DGGITQSPKYLFRKEGQNVTLSCEQNLNHDAMYWYRQDPGQGLRLIYYSQIVNDFQKGDIAEGYSVSREKKESFPLTVTSAQKNPTAFYLCASSSAGLANTQYFGPGTRLTVL.